These T cell receptor beta chains were read from a single sample in a study of T-cell reconstitution after alpha-beta-depleted transplantation in children. TCRdb reanalysed the PCR reads using MiXCR and keeps one entry per CDR3 protein. The table has 450,000 to 600,000 distinct CDR3 sequences, approximately 12% seen once. Source: PBMCs, mostly from graft donor cells, taken 360 days after TCRalphabeta/CD19-depleted stem cell transplant. These receptor sequences come from a male patient between 5 and 17 years old who had a stem cell transplant for acute myeloid leukemia, so the T cells may come from the graft donor. Each CDR3 is given with its conserved first and last residue. Each record gives: V gene, clone size, J gene, D gene, CDR3 protein, CDR3 DNA. D genes are given only for firm matches. Clone size appears in some rows only: once, few, many, or a class for an expanded clone.

>TRBV30|few|TRBJ2-7|-
CAWSANSEQYF
TGTGCCTGGAGTGCAAACTCCGAGCAGTACTTC
>TRBV7-9|many|TRBJ2-1|TRBD2
CASSSSLSLAGYNEQFF
TGTGCCAGCAGCTCCTCCCTTAGCCTAGCGGGATACAATGAGCAGTTCTTC
>TRBV29-1|-|TRBJ1-1|TRBD1
CSVEEGQGGTEAFF
TGCAGCGTTGAAGAGGGACAGGGAGGCACTGAAGCTTTCTTT
>TRBV24-1|many|TRBJ2-7|-
CATSEPGNYEQYF
TGTGCCACCAGTGAGCCGGGCAACTACGAGCAGTACTTC
>TRBV9|many|TRBJ2-1|-
CASSALEREQFF
TGTGCCAGCAGCGCGCTAGAACGTGAGCAGTTCTTC
>TRBV7-2|many|TRBJ2-7|-
CASSLPSTGSYEQYF
TGTGCCAGCAGCTTGCCCTCGACAGGATCCTACGAGCAGTACTTC
>TRBV12-3/TRBV12-4|few|TRBJ1-5|-
CASSLGAPQGNQPQHF
TGTGCCAGCAGTTTAGGGGCACCCCAGGGCAATCAGCCCCAGCATTTT
>TRBV5-1|-|TRBJ1-2|-
CASSRGDPWGYTF
TGCGCCAGCAGCCGGGGGGATCCGTGGGGCTACACCTTC
>TRBV20-1|-|TRBJ2-3|-
CSAPRGAITDTQYF
TGCAGTGCTCCCCGTGGAGCAATCACAGATACGCAGTATTTT
>TRBV30|many|TRBJ2-1|-
CAWGYFIGRAAYNEQFF
TGTGCCTGGGGTTATTTCATTGGGCGGGCTGCCTACAATGAGCAGTTCTTC
>TRBV5-1|-|TRBJ2-7|TRBD2
CASSVERTSGRGEQYF
TGCGCCAGCAGCGTGGAACGGACTAGCGGGAGGGGCGAGCAGTACTTC
>TRBV24-1|few|TRBJ2-6|TRBD1
CATSDPGGGANVLTF
TGTGCCACCAGTGACCCAGGGGGTGGGGCCAACGTCCTGACTTTC
>TRBV4-3|few|TRBJ2-7|-
CASSPWGGSGSTYEQYF
TGCGCCAGCAGCCCCTGGGGCGGTTCTGGAAGCACCTACGAGCAGTACTTC
>TRBV2|few|TRBJ1-2|TRBD1
CASSEAVGQINYGYTF
TGTGCCAGCAGTGAAGCGGTGGGACAGATTAACTATGGCTACACCTTC
>TRBV18|-|TRBJ2-1|TRBD2
CASSPQASGLYNEQFF
TGTGCCAGCTCACCGCAGGCTAGCGGATTATACAATGAGCAGTTCTTC
>TRBV7-2|-|TRBJ2-5|-
CASSLEVAKRETQYF
TGTGCCAGCAGCTTAGAGGTAGCGAAAAGAGAGACCCAGTACTTC
>TRBV3-1|-|TRBJ1-5|-
CASSQDPGVNQPQHF
TGTGCCAGCAGCCAAGATCCGGGGGTTAATCAGCCCCAGCATTTT
>TRBV5-1|many|TRBJ2-3|-
CASRWGPGAQADTQYF
TGCGCCAGCAGATGGGGGCCGGGGGCTCAAGCAGATACGCAGTATTTT